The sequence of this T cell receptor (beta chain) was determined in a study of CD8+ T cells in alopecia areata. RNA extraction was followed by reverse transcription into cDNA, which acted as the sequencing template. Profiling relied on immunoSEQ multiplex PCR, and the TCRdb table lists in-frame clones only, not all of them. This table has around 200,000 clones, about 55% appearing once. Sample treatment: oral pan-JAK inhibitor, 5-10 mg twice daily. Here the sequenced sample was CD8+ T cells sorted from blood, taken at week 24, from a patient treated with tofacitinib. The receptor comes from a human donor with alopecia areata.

Here the CDR3 reads CAWWGDGGSEAFF. CDR3 DNA sequence: TGTGCCTGGTGGGGGGACGGGGGCAGTGAAGCTTTCTTT. The rearrangement links TRBV30 to TRBJ1-1, with D perhaps matching TRBD1 (6 bases). Germline loops: CDR1 GTSNPN, CDR2 SVGIG (reference sequence). Trimming removed 5 bases at V and 7 bases at J, with 17 bases between. The CDR3 covers 13 residues.